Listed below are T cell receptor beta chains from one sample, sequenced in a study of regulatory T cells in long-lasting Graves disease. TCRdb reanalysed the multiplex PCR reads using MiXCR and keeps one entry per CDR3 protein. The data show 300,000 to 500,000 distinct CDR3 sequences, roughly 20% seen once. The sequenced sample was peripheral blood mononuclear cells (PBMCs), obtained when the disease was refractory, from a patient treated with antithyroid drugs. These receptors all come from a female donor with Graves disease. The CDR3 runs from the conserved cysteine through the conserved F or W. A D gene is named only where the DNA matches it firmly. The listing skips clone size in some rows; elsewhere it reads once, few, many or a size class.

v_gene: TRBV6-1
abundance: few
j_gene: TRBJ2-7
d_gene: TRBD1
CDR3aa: CASGERGRVSEQYF
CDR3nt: TGTGCCAGCGGAGAGAGGGGGCGAGTCTCCGAGCAGTACTTC

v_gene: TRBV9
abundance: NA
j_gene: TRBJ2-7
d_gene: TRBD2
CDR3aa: CASSAEAGGYEQYF
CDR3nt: TGTGCCAGCAGCGCGGAAGCGGGAGGCTACGAGCAGTACTTC

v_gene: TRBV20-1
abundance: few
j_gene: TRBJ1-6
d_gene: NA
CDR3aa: CSAALMGASYNSPLHF
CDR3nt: TGCAGTGCTGCCTTAATGGGGGCATCCTATAATTCACCCCTCCACTTT

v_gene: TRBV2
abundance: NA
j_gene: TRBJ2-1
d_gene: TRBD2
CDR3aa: CASSEARTSGSYNEQFF
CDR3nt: TGTGCCAGCAGTGAAGCCCGGACTAGCGGCTCCTACAATGAGCAGTTCTTC

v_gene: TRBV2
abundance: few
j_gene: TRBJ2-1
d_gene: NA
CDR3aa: CASVRDLGVGEQFF
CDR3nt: TGTGCCAGCGTCAGGGATTTAGGGGTCGGTGAGCAGTTCTTC

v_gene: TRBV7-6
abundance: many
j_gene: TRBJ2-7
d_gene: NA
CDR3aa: CASSLAGLGYEQYF
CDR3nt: TGTGCCAGCAGCTTAGCTGGGCTCGGGTACGAGCAGTACTTC

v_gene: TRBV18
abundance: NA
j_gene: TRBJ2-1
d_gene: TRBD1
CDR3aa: CASSLTGTAYYNEQFF
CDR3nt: TGTGCCAGCTCACTTACCGGGACAGCGTATTACAATGAGCAGTTCTTC

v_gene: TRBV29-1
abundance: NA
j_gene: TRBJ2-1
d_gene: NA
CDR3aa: CSGQGTSGDNEQFF
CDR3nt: TGCAGCGGCCAGGGGACTTCAGGGGACAATGAGCAGTTCTTC

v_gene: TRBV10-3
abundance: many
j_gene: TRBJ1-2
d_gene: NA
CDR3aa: CAINQNQGGWGYTF
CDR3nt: TGTGCCATCAACCAAAACCAAGGAGGTTGGGGCTACACCTTC

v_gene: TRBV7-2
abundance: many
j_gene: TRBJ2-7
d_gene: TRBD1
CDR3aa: CASRPNRGHYEQYF
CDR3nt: TGTGCCAGCAGACCTAACAGGGGCCACTACGAGCAGTACTTC

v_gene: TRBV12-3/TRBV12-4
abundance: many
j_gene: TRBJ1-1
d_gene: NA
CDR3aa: CASSSRGAGTEAFF
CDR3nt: TGTGCCAGCAGTTCAAGAGGGGCAGGGACTGAAGCTTTCTTT

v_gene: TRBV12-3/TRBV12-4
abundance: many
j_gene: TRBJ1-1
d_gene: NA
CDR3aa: CASSPDSYEHTEAFF
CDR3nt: TGTGCCAGCAGTCCGGACAGCTATGAACACACTGAAGCTTTCTTT

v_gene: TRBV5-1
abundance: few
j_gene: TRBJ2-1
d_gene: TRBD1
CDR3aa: CASSLSGQGVSYNEQFF
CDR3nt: TGCGCCAGCAGCTTATCGGGACAGGGGGTGTCCTACAATGAGCAGTTCTTC

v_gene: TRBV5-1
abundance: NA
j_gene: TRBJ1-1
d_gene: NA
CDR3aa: CASQEATGRNTEAFF
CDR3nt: TGCGCCAGCCAAGAAGCTACAGGGAGAAACACTGAGGCTTTCTTT

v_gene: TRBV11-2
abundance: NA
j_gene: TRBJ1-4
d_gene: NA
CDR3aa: CASSLPGGGEKLFF
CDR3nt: TGTGCCAGCAGCTTACCGGGGGGGGGGGAAAAACTGTTTTTT

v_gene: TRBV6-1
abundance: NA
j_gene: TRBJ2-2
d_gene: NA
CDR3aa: CASKPSAGELFF
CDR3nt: TGTGCCAGCAAGCCCAGCGCCGGGGAGCTGTTTTTT

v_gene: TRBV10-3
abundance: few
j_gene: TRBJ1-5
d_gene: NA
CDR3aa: CATKDPNQPQHF
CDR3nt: TGTGCCACCAAAGACCCGAATCAGCCCCAGCATTTT

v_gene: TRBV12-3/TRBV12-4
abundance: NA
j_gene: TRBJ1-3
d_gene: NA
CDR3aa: CASSSAPNTIYF
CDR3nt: TGTGCCAGCAGCTCTGCTCCTAACACCATATATTTT

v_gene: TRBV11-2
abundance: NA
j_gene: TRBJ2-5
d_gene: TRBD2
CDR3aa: CASSAGGMVATFQETQYF
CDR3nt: TGTGCCAGCAGCGCCGGGGGGATGGTAGCCACCTTCCAAGAGACCCAGTACTTC

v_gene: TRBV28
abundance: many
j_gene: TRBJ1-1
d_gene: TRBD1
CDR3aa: CASSFLKGADTEAFF
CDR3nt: TGTGCCAGCAGTTTTTTAAAGGGGGCCGACACTGAAGCTTTCTTT

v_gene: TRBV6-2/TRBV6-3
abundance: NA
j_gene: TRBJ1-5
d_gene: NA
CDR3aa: CASSYSRQINQPQHF
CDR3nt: TGTGCCAGCAGTTACTCGAGACAGATCAATCAGCCCCAGCATTTT

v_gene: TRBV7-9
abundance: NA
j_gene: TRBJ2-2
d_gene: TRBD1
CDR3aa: CANGPWTGNTGELLF
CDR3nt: TGTGCCAACGGGCCGTGGACAGGGAACACCGGGGAGCTGCTTTTT

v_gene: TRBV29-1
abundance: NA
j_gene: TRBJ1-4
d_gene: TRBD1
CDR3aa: CSVAGTGEKLFF
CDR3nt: TGCAGCGTCGCAGGGACAGGAGAAAAACTGTTTTTT

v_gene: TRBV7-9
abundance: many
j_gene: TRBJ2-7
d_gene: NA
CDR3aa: CASSNMGYEQYF
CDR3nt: TGTGCCAGCAGCAATATGGGCTACGAGCAGTACTTC

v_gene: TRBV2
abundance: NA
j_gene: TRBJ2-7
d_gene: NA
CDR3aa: CASQPTPSYEQYF
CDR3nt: TGTGCCAGCCAGCCTACGCCATCCTACGAGCAGTACTTC

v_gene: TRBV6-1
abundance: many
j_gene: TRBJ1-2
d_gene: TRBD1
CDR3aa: CASSNTGDYGYTF
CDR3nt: TGTGCCAGCAGCAATACAGGGGATTATGGCTACACCTTC

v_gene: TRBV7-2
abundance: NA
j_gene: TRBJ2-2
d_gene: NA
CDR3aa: CASSLDPNAGELFF
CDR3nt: TGTGCCAGCAGCTTAGACCCGAACGCCGGGGAGCTGTTTTTT

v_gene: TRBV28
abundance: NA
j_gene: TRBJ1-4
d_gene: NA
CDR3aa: CASRGGTGSNEKLFF
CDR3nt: TGTGCCAGCAGGGGAGGAACAGGGAGTAATGAAAAACTGTTTTTT

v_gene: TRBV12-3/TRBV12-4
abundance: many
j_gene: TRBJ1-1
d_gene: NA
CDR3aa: CASSLSENTEAFF
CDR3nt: TGTGCCAGCAGCTTATCGGAGAACACTGAAGCTTTCTTT

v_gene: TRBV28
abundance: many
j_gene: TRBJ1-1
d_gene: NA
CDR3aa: CASQTSIQGLDTEAFF
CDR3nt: TGTGCCAGTCAAACCTCGATTCAGGGATTGGACACTGAAGCTTTCTTT

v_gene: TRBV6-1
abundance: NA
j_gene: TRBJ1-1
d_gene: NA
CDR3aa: CASSASGVIPEAFF
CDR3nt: TGTGCCAGCAGTGCAAGCGGAGTGATTCCTGAAGCTTTCTTT

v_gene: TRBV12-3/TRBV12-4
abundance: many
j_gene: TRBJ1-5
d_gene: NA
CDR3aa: CASSPTQSQPQHF
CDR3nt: TGTGCCAGCAGTCCGACCCAATCGCAGCCCCAGCATTTT

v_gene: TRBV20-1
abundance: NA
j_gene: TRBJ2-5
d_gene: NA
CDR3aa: CSARRPSETQYF
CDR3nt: TGCAGTGCTAGAAGGCCGTCAGAGACCCAGTACTTC

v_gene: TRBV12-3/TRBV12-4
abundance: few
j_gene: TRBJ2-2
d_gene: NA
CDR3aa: CASRFSGHFTGELFF
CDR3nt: TGTGCCAGCAGGTTCTCGGGACATTTCACCGGGGAGCTGTTTTTT

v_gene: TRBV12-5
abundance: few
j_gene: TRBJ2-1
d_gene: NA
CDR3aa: CASGFVGALEQFF
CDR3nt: TGTGCTAGTGGTTTCGTCGGGGCCCTTGAGCAGTTCTTC

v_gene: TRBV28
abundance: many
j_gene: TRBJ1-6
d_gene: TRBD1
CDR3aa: CASAWDSNSPLHF
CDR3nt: TGTGCCAGCGCCTGGGACAGTAATTCACCCCTCCACTTT

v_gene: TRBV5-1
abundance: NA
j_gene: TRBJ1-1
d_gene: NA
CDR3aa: CASSPFLTAGTEAFF
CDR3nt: TGCGCCAGCAGCCCGTTTTTGACAGCGGGGACTGAAGCTTTCTTT

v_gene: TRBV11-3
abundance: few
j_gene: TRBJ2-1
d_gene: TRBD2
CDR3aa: CASSTIGAGGPDEQFF
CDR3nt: TGTGCCAGCAGCACAATTGGGGCGGGAGGGCCAGATGAGCAGTTCTTC

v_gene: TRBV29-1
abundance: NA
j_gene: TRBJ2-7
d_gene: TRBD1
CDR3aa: CSVSAGGYEQYF
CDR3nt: TGCAGCGTTAGTGCAGGGGGCTACGAGCAGTACTTC

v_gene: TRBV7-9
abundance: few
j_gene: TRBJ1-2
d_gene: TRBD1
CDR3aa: CASSSGQGAPGYTF
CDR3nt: TGTGCCAGCAGCTCTGGACAGGGTGCACCTGGCTACACCTTC

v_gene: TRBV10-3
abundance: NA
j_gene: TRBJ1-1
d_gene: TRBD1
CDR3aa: CAISESIGGMNTEAFF
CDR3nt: TGTGCCATCAGTGAGTCGATAGGGGGCATGAACACTGAAGCTTTCTTT

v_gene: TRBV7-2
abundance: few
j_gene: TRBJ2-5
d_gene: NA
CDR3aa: CASSLGTHAETQYF
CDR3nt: TGTGCCAGCAGCTTAGGGACCCACGCGGAGACCCAGTACTTC

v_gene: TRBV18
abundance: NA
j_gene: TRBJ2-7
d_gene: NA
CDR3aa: CASSPFGQDYEQYF
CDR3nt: TGTGCCAGCTCACCATTTGGACAAGACTACGAGCAGTACTTC

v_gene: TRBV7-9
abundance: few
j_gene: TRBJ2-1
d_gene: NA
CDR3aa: CASSPEGFSEQFF
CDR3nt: TGTGCCAGCAGCCCGGAAGGGTTCAGTGAGCAGTTCTTC

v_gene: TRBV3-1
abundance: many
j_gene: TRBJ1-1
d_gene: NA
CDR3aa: CASSQSRLGEAFF
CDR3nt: TGTGCCAGCAGCCAATCTAGACTCGGTGAAGCTTTCTTT

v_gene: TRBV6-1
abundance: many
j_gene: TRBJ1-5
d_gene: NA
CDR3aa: CASTGGPGPRNQPQHF
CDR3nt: TGTGCCAGCACCGGAGGCCCGGGACCTCGGAATCAGCCCCAGCATTTT

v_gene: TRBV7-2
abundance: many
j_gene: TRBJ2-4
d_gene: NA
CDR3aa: CASSLGQGRGGNIQYF
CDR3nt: TGTGCCAGCAGCTTAGGACAGGGAAGGGGAGGAAACATTCAGTACTTC

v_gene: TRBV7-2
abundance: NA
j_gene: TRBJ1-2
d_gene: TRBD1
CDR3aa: CASSLALGQLYGYTF
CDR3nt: TGTGCCAGCAGCTTAGCCCTGGGACAGCTCTATGGCTACACCTTC

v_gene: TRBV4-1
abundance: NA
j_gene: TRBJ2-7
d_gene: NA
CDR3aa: CASRRDTNYEQYF
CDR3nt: TGCGCCAGCAGACGGGACACCAACTACGAGCAGTACTTC

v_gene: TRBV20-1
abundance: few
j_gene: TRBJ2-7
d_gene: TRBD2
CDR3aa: CSARDLAGATGEQYF
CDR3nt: TGCAGTGCTAGAGATCTAGCGGGAGCCACGGGGGAGCAGTACTTC

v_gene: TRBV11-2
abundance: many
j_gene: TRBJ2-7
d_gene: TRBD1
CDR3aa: CASSLEDRASYEQYF
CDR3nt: TGTGCCAGCAGCTTAGAAGACAGGGCGTCCTACGAGCAGTACTTC

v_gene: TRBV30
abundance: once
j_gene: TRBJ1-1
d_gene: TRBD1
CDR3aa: CAWAGQANTEAFF
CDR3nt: TGTGCCTGGGCGGGACAGGCGAACACTGAAGCTTTCTTT

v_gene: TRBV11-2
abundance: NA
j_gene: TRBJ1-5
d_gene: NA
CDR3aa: CASSAQVGGNQPQHF
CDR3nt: TGTGCCAGCAGCGCTCAGGTGGGGGGGAATCAGCCCCAGCATTTT

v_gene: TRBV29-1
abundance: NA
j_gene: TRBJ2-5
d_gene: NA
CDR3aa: CSVRQQETQYF
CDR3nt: TGCAGCGTAAGACAGCAAGAGACCCAGTACTTC